This record covers a single T cell receptor beta chain. What it binds is unknown. The sample belongs to a study of cytomegalovirus exposure and HLA in healthy donors. Study-level findings and limits: Rare TCR sequences dominated, though some public TCRs recurred in many donors. First-cohort TCR clusters tended to co-occur in the 90 to 150 validation repertoires, a later analysis found.

Clones were sequenced by immunoSEQ multiplex PCR, and TCRdb holds only the in-frame ones, with some missing. This sample yields 150,000 to 200,000 clones, of which about 95% are seen a single time; about 0.89% belongs to the top ten. With V trimmed by 3 bases and J by 7 bases, 3 bases remained unmatched. The CDR3 is made up of 14 amino acids. CDR1 is SGHVS, CDR2 FQNEAQ, per germline. Sequenced sample: PBMCs. The genes are TRBV7-8 and TRBJ1-6, with 7 bases that match TRBD1. The clonotype originates from a woman aged 18-29 years in good health and CMV-seronegative. For the CDR3, the DNA is TGTGCCAGCAGCTTTCGGGGACAGAATTCACCCCTCCACTTT. Protein sequence: CASSFRGQNSPLHF.